This T cell receptor (beta chain) was captured by sequencing in a study of early T cells in non-severe SARS-CoV-2 infection. Study-wide findings and caveats: Missing private and CD4 specificities, VDJdb matching favored anti-spike CD8 responses.

Each CDR3 protein gets one entry after TCRdb re-called the 5' RACE reads with MiXCR. The sample holds about 21,000 distinct CDR3 sequences, under 4.5% seen once. Looked up from germline, CDR1 is SGHTA and CDR2 is FQGNSA. The ends lost 1 base at V and 5 bases at J; junction bases unmatched: 11. The CDR3 contains 16 residues. This clonotype has a handful of counts. Its target is not known. The rearrangement links TRBV7-2 to TRBJ2-7; 7 bases line up with TRBD2. The sequence was collected from an adult who was a healthcare worker with PCR-confirmed SARS-CoV-2 infection or an uninfected control (not recorded which). Sequenced sample: whole blood. CDR3 sequence: CASSLGASGRSNEQYF. The CDR3 region has the DNA TGTGCCAGCAGCTTAGGGGCTAGCGGCCGGTCCAACGAGCAGTACTTC.